This TCR beta chain came from a study of shared clonotypes between healthy human individuals. Study findings and constraints: With few donors, the genetic and exposure-history diversity represented was limited.

About this clone itself: Its matching antigen is unknown.

Using immunoSEQ multiplex PCR, the repertoire was profiled, and TCRdb retains in-frame clones only, with some absent. The sample shows roughly 2.5 million clones, roughly 92% of them seen only once. The CDR3 loop spans 16 amino acids. Germline CDR1 reads MNHNY; CDR2 reads SVGAGI (reference sequence). The V gene lost 6 bases and the J gene lost 0 bases, with 14 bases spanning the gap. The origin of this receptor is a man between 18 and 29 years old in good health. Material for sequencing was naive CD4+ T cells sorted from blood. Subset described: CD45RA+ positively selected. The V call is TRBV6-6, the J call TRBJ1-4; no clear D gene. The CDR3 region is CASSLTGSATNEKLFF. CDR3 bases: TGTGCCAGCAGCCTCACGGGTAGCGCAACTAATGAAAAACTGTTTTTT.